Below are 28 T cell receptor beta chains sequenced from a single sample in a study of OX40 agonist ivuxolimab in advanced cancers. Libraries were prepared by immunoSEQ multiplex PCR; TCRdb keeps only in-frame clonotypes and omits some of them. The sample has about 21,000 clones, around nine tenths seen once. Sequenced material: CD4+ or CD8+ T cells sorted from blood, taken in a trial of the OX40 agonist ivuxolimab. The receptors derive from an adult with an advanced solid tumor such as melanoma, head and neck, liver or kidney cancer.

V usage is TRBV21-1 and J usage is TRBJ2-7; the table's D call, TRBD2, was not checked against the DNA. TRBV21-1 is deemed a pseudogene. The CDR3 runs to 15 residues. CDR3 sequence: CASTPSRTTTYEQYF. The CDR3 DNA is TGTGCCAGCACCCCGTCGAGGACTACCACCTACGAGCAGTACTTC.

The J gene is TRBJ1-2, the V gene TRBV4-1, with D unresolved. This CDR3 region has 14 residues. V lost 1 base to trimming and J lost 4 bases, with 10 bases between them. Germline lookup yields CDR1 MGHRA and CDR2 YSYEKL. The CDR3 sequence: CASSQGRALYGYTF. The CDR3 region has the DNA TGCGCCAGCAGCCAAGGGCGGGCCCTCTATGGCTACACCTTC.

The chain has TRBV21-1 and TRBJ1-6. TRBV21-1 is a documented pseudogene. There are 16 residues in the CDR3. Here the CDR3 reads CASSTGRSLGNSPLHF. CDR3 bases: TGTGCCAGCAGTACAGGGAGGTCCCTAGGTAATTCACCCCTCCACTTT.

The chain carries TRBV7-9 and TRBJ2-7; D gene ambiguous. Germline CDR1 and CDR2: SEHNR and FQNEAQ (reference sequence). Trimming shortened V by 1 base and J by 0 bases, and 10 bases separated the two germline ends. This CDR3 comprises 15 residues. As DNA, the CDR3 is TGTGCCAGCAGCTTAGACGGGTCCTACTCCTACGAGCAGTACTTC. Translating gives CASSLDGSYSYEQYF.

The rearrangement links TRBV19 to TRBJ2-7; perhaps D is TRBD1 or TRBD2 (7 bases each). The V and J ends lost 9 bases and 0 bases respectively, with 21 bases between them. The CDR3 sequence is 16 residues long. Per the germline V gene, CDR1 is LNHDA and CDR2 is SQIVND (reference sequence). CDR3 loop: CASQYQGGGSSYEQYF. CDR3 nucleotide sequence: TGTGCCAGCCAATACCAGGGGGGGGGTTCCTCCTACGAGCAGTACTTC.

The CDR3 DNA reads TGTGCCAGCAGTTTATCGCAGGTAGGCACTGAAGCTTTCTTT. Protein sequence: CASSLSQVGTEAFF. V usage is TRBV27 and J usage is TRBJ1-1; D ambiguous. The CDR3 has 14 amino acids. V was pared by 0 bases and J by 4 bases, with 9 bases between. Germline CDR1 MNHEY, CDR2 SMNVEV (reference sequence).

This clone was observed a handful of times. The chain joins TRBV10-3 to TRBJ2-2, with 13 bases fitting TRBD2. V lost 2 bases and J lost 8; bases outside the gene matches: 17. Per the germline V gene, CDR1 is ENHRY and CDR2 is SYGVKD. The CDR3 totals 20 residues. In DNA, the CDR3 is TGTGCCATCAGTGAGCCCCAGACCCAGACTAGCGGGAGGAGTGAAGGGGAGCTGTTTTTT. This sequence encodes CAISEPQTQTSGRSEGELFF.

The chain has TRBV6-5 and TRBJ2-1; 11 bases align to TRBD2. The CDR3 sequence is 13 residues long. The germline gives CDR1 MNHEY, CDR2 SVGAGI. Losses at the gene ends were 6 bases for V and 7 bases for J; bases not matched to a gene: 2. DNA of the CDR3: TGTGCCAGCAGAACTAGCGGGAGTAATGAGCAGTTCTTC. It translates to CASRTSGSNEQFF.

This chain joins TRBV10-1 and TRBJ1-2; 9 bases are a match to TRBD1. The CDR3 has 13 amino acids. The V segment lost 6 bases and the J segment 8 bases; nucleotides outside the gene matches: 7. Germline-derived CDR1 and CDR2 are WNHNN and SYGVQD (reference sequence). The CDR3 is CASSRDRVFGYTF. As DNA, the CDR3 is TGCGCCAGCAGCCGGGACAGGGTGTTCGGCTACACCTTC.

V is TRBV6-4 and J is TRBJ2-1, with a weak D call TRBD1 (6 bases). The CDR3 contains 15 residues. V was trimmed by 7 bases and J by 8 bases, leaving 21 bases between them. Germline V gene data show CDR1 as MRHNA and CDR2 as SNTAGT. CDR3 DNA: TGTGCCAGCACCTCGGGACAACAAGGCTTGGATGAGCAGTTCTTC. Translation gives CASTSGQQGLDEQFF.

V is TRBV2 and J is TRBJ1-3; D remains ambiguous. Trimming took off 7 bases at V and 2 bases at J, with 18 bases between the two ends. The CDR3 extends over 16 amino acids. CDR1 and CDR2 from the germline V gene are SNHLY and FYNNEI. The CDR3 nucleotides are TGTGCCAGCAAACGGGCATCCTACGCCCCTGGAAACACCATATATTTT. Translation gives CASKRASYAPGNTIYF. The full variable domain, its missing parts supplied by reference TRBV2 and TRBJ1-3, is EPEVTQTPSHQVTQMGQEVILRCVPISNHLYFYWYRQILGQKVEFLVSFYNNEISEKSEIFDDQFSVERPDGSNFTLKIRSTKLEDSAMYFCASKRASYAPGNTIYFGEGSWLTVV.

This clone counts as medium-sized (0.01 to 0.1%). V gene TRBV9 combines with J gene TRBJ1-2; no firm D call. The CDR3 runs 12 residues. Trimming left V 0 bases short and J 11 bases short, with 11 bases between. The V gene's germline CDR1 is SGDLS and CDR2 YYNGEE. The CDR3: CASSVGGLGYTF. The DNA of the CDR3 is TGTGCCAGCAGCGTAGGGGGATTGGGATACACCTTC.

This rearrangement joins TRBV7-9 to TRBJ2-7, with D tentatively TRBD1 (5 bases). V shed 1 base and J shed 0 bases, with 16 bases lying between them. The germline V gene encodes CDR1 SEHNR and CDR2 FQNEAQ (reference sequence). CDR3 length: 17 amino acids. The CDR3 region is CASSLGGDEDLSYEQYF. In DNA, the CDR3 is TGTGCCAGCAGCTTAGGGGGCGATGAGGACCTCTCCTACGAGCAGTACTTC.

This sequence joins TRBV27 and TRBJ2-1, with TRBD2 as a possible D gene (7 bases). Germline values: CDR1 MNHEY, CDR2 SMNVEV (reference sequence). V was pared by 5 bases and J by 5 bases, with 16 bases between. The CDR3 contains 15 residues. The CDR3 loop reads CASSHGRGGNNEQFF. The DNA of the CDR3 is TGTGCCAGCAGTCATGGGAGGGGGGGCAACAATGAGCAGTTCTTC.

The CDR3 is CASSFFGPRGFYEQYF. The CDR3 nucleotides are TGCGCCAGCAGCTTTTTTGGGCCTAGGGGGTTCTACGAGCAGTACTTC. This rearrangement joins TRBV5-1 to TRBJ2-7, with a possible D match to TRBD1 (6 bases). V was trimmed by 2 bases and J by 3 bases, leaving 18 bases between them. CDR1 and CDR2 from the germline V gene are SGHRS and YFSETQ. This CDR3 is 16 amino acids long.

This clone came up once. The rearrangement joins TRBV7-8 to TRBJ2-7; TRBD1 might be the D (6 bases). CDR1 and CDR2 (germline): SGHVS, FQNEAQ. Deletions cut 1 base from V and 2 bases from J, with 12 bases between. This CDR3 is 15 amino acids long. Written as DNA, the CDR3 is TGTGCCAGCAGCTTAGATCAGGGGACGACCTACGAGCAGTACTTC. Protein sequence: CASSLDQGTTYEQYF.

The genes are TRBV27 and TRBJ1-1; perhaps TRBD1 as D (5 bases). The CDR3 consists of 15 residues. Trimming took off 0 bases at V and 10 bases at J, with 18 bases between the two ends. CDR1 and CDR2 from the germline V gene are MNHEY and SMNVEV (reference sequence). The CDR3 nucleotides are TGTGCCAGCAGTTTATCGCAAACTCCAGGGTTGAGAGCTTTCTTT. It translates to CASSLSQTPGLRAFF.

This chain joins TRBV9 and TRBJ2-1; no reliable D call. Germline loops: CDR1 SGDLS, CDR2 YYNGEE. Between the trimmed V and J ends, which lost 2 bases and 5 bases, there was a span of 5 bases. The CDR3 is 12 residues long. CDR3 sequence: CASSVNDNEQFF. The CDR3 bases are TGTGCCAGCAGCGTTAATGACAATGAGCAGTTCTTC.

CDR3 coding DNA: TGTGCCAGCAGTTTGGGGGGACAGAGGGGACAGCCCCAGCATTTT. This sequence encodes CASSLGGQRGQPQHF. The rearrangement links TRBV28 to TRBJ1-5; TRBD1 aligns across 7 bases. Trimming took 3 bases from V and 7 from J; bases not matched to a gene: 9. This CDR3 has 15 amino acids. Germline-derived CDR1 and CDR2 are MDHEN and SYDVKM.

V gene TRBV5-8 combines with J gene TRBJ1-5; 7 bases map to TRBD1. The CDR3 covers 15 residues. Germline CDR1 and CDR2: SGHTS and YDEGEE. The J segment lost 4 bases and the V segment lost 0 bases, leaving 4 bases of the junction unmatched. DNA of the CDR3: TGTGCCAGCAGCTTGGGGGGACAGCCAAATCAGCCCCAGCATTTT. Encoded protein: CASSLGGQPNQPQHF.

The CDR3 bases are TGTGCCAGTAGTATGCCGATAAACACTGAAGCTTTCTTT. Its protein is CASSMPINTEAFF. This sequence joins TRBV19 and TRBJ1-1; D is undetermined. V dropped 3 bases and J dropped 2 bases, with 7 bases sitting between them. The CDR3 covers 13 residues. Germline V lookup: CDR1 LNHDA, CDR2 SQIVND (reference sequence).

This rearrangement joins TRBV6-6 to TRBJ2-5; 11 bases line up with TRBD2. V shed 0 bases and J 1 base; nucleotides not matched to a gene: 1. This CDR3 region has 16 residues. Germline V gene data show CDR1 as MNHNY and CDR2 as SVGAGI (reference sequence). CDR3 residues: CASSYSLAGGQETQYF. For the CDR3, the DNA is TGTGCCAGCAGTTACTCCCTAGCGGGGGGCCAAGAGACCCAGTACTTC.

The rearrangement links TRBV12-5 to TRBJ1-1, with D unresolved. The CDR3 covers 13 residues. The V and J ends lost 7 bases and 1 base respectively, with 10 bases between them. The germline CDR1 and CDR2 sequences are LGHNT and FRNRAP. The CDR3 reads CASAPDGNTEAFF. As DNA, the CDR3 is TGTGCTAGTGCCCCGGACGGGAACACTGAAGCTTTCTTT.

The chain uses TRBV5-1 and TRBJ1-1; 7 nucleotides line up with TRBD1. The CDR3 covers 14 residues. Germline assignment: CDR1 SGHRS and CDR2 YFSETQ. V was clipped by 3 bases and J by 0 bases; unmatched bases: 2. CDR3 loop: CASSWTGLNTEAFF. CDR3 sequence (DNA): TGCGCCAGCAGCTGGACAGGTTTGAACACTGAAGCTTTCTTT.

The rearrangement uses TRBV28 and TRBJ2-7, with D tentatively TRBD1 (6 bases). The germline CDR1 and CDR2 sequences are MDHEN and SYDVKM. CDR3 length equals 11 residues. With 7 bases removed from V and 2 bases from J, the gap between germline ends came to 6 bases. This CDR3 is CASNRAYEQYF. The CDR3 nucleotides are TGTGCCAGCAACAGGGCCTACGAGCAGTACTTC.

The chain joins TRBV15 to TRBJ1-1, with D possibly being TRBD1 (6 bases). The CDR3 covers 17 residues. The V gene lost 0 bases and the J gene lost 4 bases, with 18 bases spanning the gap. The germline V gene encodes CDR1 LNHNV and CDR2 YYDKDF (reference sequence). CDR3 bases: TGTGCCACCAGCAGAGAACCGGGGGCGGGGGCCTTCACTGAAGCTTTCTTT. Translation gives CATSREPGAGAFTEAFF.

This chain joins TRBV9 and TRBJ2-1; no clear D. CDR1 is SGDLS, CDR2 YYNGEE, per germline. The CDR3 is 11 residues long. V was shortened by 4 bases and J by 9 bases, with 8 bases between the two germline ends. The CDR3 DNA reads TGTGCCAGCAGCCCCGGTGGTGAGCAGTTCTTC. Protein sequence: CASSPGGEQFF. Combining the CDR3 with reference TRBV9 and TRBJ2-1 gives the whole variable domain DSGVTQTPKHLITATGQRVTLRCSPRSGDLSVYWYQQSLDQGLQFLIQYYNGEERAKGNILERFSAQQFPDLHSELNLSSLELGDSALYFCASSPGGEQFFGPGTRLTVL.

This clone is a singleton in its sample. The V call is TRBV6-6, the J call TRBJ1-2; 7 bases align to TRBD1. From germline, CDR1 is MNHNY and CDR2 SVGAGI (reference sequence). The CDR3 is made up of 15 amino acids. With V trimmed by 7 bases and J by 0 bases, 8 bases remained unmatched. The CDR3 here is CASTTDREANYGYTF. The CDR3 DNA follows: TGTGCCAGCACCACCGACAGGGAAGCTAACTATGGCTACACCTTC.